This TCR beta chain was sequenced in a study of T-cell memory formation after mild COVID-19. General study results and limits: Cross-reactive memory seemingly joined, as some responding clones were found in pre-infection memory.

The germline V gene encodes CDR1 SGDLS and CDR2 YYNGEE. This CDR3 has 16 residues. The junction had 10 bases not matched to a gene; V was cut back by 3 bases and J by 4 bases. TCRdb redid the calling of the 5' RACE reads with MiXCR, one entry per CDR3 protein. The sample yields about 130,000 distinct CDR3 sequences, about 6.5% seen once. Details on this clonotype: Its antigen remains unidentified.

The clonotype originates from an adult woman who had mild COVID-19 (a few samples of this study predate the infection). Cell type and time point are not known. The V call is TRBV9, the J call TRBJ2-1; TRBD2 agrees at 7 bases. Material for sequencing was PBMCs or a T cell subset sorted from them (not recorded which). The CDR3, as DNA: TGTGCCAGCAGCGCGGGGGACTACCTCGATTACAATGAGCAGTTCTTC. The encoded protein is CASSAGDYLDYNEQFF.